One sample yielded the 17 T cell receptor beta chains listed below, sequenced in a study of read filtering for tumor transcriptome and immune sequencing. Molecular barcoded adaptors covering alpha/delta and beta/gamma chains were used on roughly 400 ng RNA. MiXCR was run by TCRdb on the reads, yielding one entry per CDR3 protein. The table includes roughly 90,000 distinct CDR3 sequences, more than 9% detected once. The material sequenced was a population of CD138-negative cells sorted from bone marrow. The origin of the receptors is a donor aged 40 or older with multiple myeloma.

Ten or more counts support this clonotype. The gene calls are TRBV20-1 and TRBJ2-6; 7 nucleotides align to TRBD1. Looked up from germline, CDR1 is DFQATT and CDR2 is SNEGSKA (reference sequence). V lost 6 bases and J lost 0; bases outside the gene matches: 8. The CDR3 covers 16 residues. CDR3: CSAPRQGASGANVLTF. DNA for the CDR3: TGCAGTGCCCCCCGACAGGGAGCCTCTGGGGCCAACGTCCTGACTTTC.

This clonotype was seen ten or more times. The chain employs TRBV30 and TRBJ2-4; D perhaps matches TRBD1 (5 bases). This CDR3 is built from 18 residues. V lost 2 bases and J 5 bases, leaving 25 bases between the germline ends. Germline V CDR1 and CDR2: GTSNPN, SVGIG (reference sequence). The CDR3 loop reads CAWSPHTWGPGRENIQYF. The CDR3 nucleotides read TGTGCCTGGAGTCCCCATACATGGGGCCCCGGCCGGGAAAACATTCAGTACTTC.

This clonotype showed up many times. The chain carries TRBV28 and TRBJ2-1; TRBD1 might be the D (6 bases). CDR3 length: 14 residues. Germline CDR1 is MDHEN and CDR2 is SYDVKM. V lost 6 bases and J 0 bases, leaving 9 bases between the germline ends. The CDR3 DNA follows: TGTGCCAGCAGAATCAGGGGCTCCTACAATGAGCAGTTCTTC. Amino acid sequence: CASRIRGSYNEQFF.

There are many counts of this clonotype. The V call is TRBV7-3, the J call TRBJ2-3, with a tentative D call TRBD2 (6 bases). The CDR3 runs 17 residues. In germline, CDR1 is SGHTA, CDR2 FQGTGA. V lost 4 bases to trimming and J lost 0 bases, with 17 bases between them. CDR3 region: CASSSQLSSDSTDTQYF. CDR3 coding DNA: TGTGCCAGCAGCTCCCAATTGTCTAGCGATAGCACAGATACGCAGTATTTT. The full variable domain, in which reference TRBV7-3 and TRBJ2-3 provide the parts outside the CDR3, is GAGVSQTPSNKVTEKGKYVELRCDPISGHTALYWYRQSLGQGPEFLIYFQGTGAADDSGLPNDRFFAVRPEGSVSTLKIQRTERGDSAVYLCASSSQLSSDSTDTQYFGPGTRLTVL.

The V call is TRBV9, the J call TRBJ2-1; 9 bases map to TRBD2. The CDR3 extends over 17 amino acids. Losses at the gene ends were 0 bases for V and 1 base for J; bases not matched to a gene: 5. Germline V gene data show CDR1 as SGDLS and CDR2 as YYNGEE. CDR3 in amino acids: CASSVGISGRSYNEQFF. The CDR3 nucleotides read TGTGCCAGCAGCGTAGGAATTAGCGGGAGATCCTACAATGAGCAGTTCTTC.

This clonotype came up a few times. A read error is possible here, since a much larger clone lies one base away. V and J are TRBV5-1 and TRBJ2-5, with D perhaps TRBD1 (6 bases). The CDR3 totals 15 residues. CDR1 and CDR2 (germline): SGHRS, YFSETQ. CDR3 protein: CTSSPGQSYQETQYF. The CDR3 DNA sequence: TGCACCAGCAGCCCCGGACAGTCGTACCAAGAGACCCAGTACTTC.

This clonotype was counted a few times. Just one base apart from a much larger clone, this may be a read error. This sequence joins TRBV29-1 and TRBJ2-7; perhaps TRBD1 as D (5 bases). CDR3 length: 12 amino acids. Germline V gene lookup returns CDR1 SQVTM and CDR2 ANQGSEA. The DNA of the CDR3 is TGCAGCGTCGGACACGGCCGATACGGGCAGTACTTC. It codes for CSVGHGRYGQYF.

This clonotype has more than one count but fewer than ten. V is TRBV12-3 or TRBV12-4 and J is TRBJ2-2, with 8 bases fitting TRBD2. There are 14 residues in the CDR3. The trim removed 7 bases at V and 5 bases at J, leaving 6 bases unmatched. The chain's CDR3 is CASNIPGGTGELFF. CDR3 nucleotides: TGTGCCAGCAACATCCCGGGGGGGACCGGGGAGCTGTTTTTT.

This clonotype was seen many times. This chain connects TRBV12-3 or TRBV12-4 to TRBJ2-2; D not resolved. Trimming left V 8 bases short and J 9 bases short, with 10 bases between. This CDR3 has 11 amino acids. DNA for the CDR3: TGTGCCAGCTCCCCCATGCGGGAGCTGTTTTTT. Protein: CASSPMRELFF.

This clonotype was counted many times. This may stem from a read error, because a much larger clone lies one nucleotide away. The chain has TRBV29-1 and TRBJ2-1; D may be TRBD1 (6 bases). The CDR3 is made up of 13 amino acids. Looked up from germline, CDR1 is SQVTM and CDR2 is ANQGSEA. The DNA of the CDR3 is TGCAGCGCCGGTTGGGGGCGAGATTCTGAGCAGATCTTC. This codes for CSAGWGRDSEQIF.

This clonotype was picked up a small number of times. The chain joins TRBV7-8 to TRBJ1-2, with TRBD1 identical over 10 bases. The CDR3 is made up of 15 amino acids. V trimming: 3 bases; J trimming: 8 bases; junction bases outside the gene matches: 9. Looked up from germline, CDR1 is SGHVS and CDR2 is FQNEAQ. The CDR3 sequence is CASSFRDRGVEGYTF. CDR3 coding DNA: TGTGCCAGCAGCTTCCGGGACAGGGGAGTGGAAGGCTACACCTTC.

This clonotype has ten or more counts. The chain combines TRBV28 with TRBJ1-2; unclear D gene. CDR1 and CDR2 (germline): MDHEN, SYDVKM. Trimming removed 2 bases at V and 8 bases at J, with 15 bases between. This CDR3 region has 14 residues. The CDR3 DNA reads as TGTGCCAGCAGTTTAGGTTTGGTGCGGAGGGGCTACACCTTC. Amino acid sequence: CASSLGLVRRGYTF.

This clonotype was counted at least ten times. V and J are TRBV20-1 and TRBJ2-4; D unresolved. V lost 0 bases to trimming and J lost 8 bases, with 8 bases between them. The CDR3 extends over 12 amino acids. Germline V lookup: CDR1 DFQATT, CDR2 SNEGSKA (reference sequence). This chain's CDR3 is CSAREGIDIQYF. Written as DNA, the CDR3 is TGCAGTGCTAGAGAGGGGATTGACATTCAGTACTTC.

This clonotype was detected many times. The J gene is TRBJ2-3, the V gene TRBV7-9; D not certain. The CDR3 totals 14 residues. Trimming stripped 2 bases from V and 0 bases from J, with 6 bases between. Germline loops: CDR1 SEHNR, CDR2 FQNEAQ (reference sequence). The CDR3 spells CASSLFDSTDTQYF. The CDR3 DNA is TGTGCCAGCAGCTTATTCGACAGCACAGATACGCAGTATTTT.

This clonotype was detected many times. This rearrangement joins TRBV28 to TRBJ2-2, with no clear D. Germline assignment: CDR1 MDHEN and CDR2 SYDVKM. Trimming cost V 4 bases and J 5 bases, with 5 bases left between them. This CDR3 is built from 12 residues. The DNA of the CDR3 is TGTGCCAGCAGTTCCTTGACCGGGGAGCTGTTTTTT. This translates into CASSSLTGELFF.

CDR3 nucleotides: TGTGCCAGCAGCCTAGCGGGAGCCGGCGGGGAGCTGTTTTTT. Its translation: CASSLAGAGGELFF. This rearrangement joins TRBV7-3 to TRBJ2-2; 10 nucleotides line up with TRBD2. Trimming took 5 bases from V and 7 from J; bases not matched to a gene: 4. Germline V lookup: CDR1 SGHTA, CDR2 FQGTGA. CDR3 length: 14 residues.

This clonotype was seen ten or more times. The CDR3 region has the DNA TGTGCCAGCAGAGCAGGGGACTCCTACAATGAGCAGTTCTTC. Translating gives CASRAGDSYNEQFF. This chain links TRBV28 with TRBJ2-1, with D perhaps TRBD1 (6 bases). Germline values: CDR1 MDHEN, CDR2 SYDVKM. Trimming shortened V by 6 bases and J by 0 bases, and 9 bases separated the two germline ends. The CDR3 is made up of 14 amino acids.